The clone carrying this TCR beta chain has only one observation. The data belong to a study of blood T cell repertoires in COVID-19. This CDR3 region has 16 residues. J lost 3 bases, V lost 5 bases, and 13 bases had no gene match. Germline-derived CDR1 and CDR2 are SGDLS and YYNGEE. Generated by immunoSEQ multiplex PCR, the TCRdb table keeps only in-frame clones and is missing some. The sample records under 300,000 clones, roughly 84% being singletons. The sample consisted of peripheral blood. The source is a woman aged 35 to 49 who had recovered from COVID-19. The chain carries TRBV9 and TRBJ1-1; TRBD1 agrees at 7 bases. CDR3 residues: CASRAADGQADTEAFF. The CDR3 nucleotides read TGTGCCAGCAGGGCAGCGGACGGACAGGCGGACACTGAAGCTTTCTTT.